Listed here are 2 T cell receptor beta chains from one sample, sequenced in a study of response to subunit inactivated influenza vaccine. TCRdb re-called the RT-PCR reads through MiXCR, storing one row per CDR3 protein. The sample shows roughly 500,000 distinct CDR3 sequences, 25% of them seen only once. This specimen consisted of CD4+ T cells sorted from PBMCs, obtained 5 days after vaccination. These receptors all come from a middle-aged man who received an inactivated influenza vaccine.

This clonotype occurred many times. The chain has TRBV29-1 and TRBJ2-1, with TRBD1 as a possible D gene (5 bases). This CDR3 is built from 12 residues. With 8 bases removed from V and 3 bases from J, the gap between germline ends came to 11 bases. In germline, CDR1 is SQVTM, CDR2 ANQGSEA. CDR3 sequence: CSLGHRYNEQFF. The CDR3, as DNA: TGCAGCTTAGGACACCGCTACAATGAGCAGTTCTTC.

This clonotype was seen only a few times. CDR3 bases: TGTGCCAGCAGCTTTAAACGGTCCTACGAGCAGTACTTC. This gives the protein CASSFKRSYEQYF. The chain carries TRBV7-2 and TRBJ2-7; no reliable D call. CDR3 length: 13 residues. V shed 3 bases and J shed 1 base, with 7 bases lying between them. CDR1 is SGHTA and CDR2 is FQGNSA in the germline V gene. Full variable domain (missing parts from reference TRBV7-2 and TRBJ2-7): GAGVSQSPSNKVTEKGKDVELRCDPISGHTALYWYRQSLGQGLEFLIYFQGNSAPDKSGLPSDRFSAERTGGSVSTLTIQRTQQEDSAVYLCASSFKRSYEQYFGPGTRLTVT.